This T cell receptor beta chain was sequenced during a study of T cell repertoires in cytomegalovirus infection. Study in general: In public TCR beta signatures, there were indications of both CMV infection and matching HLA type. Study-wide results and caveats: Cumulative public TCR beta family frequency identified carriers of CMV plus the relevant HLA. What dominated the ex vivo response were HLA-C-restricted CMV-specific TCR beta clonotypes.

The germline V gene has CDR1 MNHEY and CDR2 SVGEGT. The CDR3 runs 14 residues. The V gene lost 2 bases and the J gene lost 6 bases, with 14 bases spanning the gap. This clonotype was detected many times. Its antigen is currently unknown. TCRdb processed the reads anew with MiXCR; each CDR3 protein has one entry. Of 200,000 to 250,000 distinct CDR3 sequences listed, around 6.4% are singletons. Material for sequencing was PBMCs. This TCR came from a human donor in good health (CMV status not recorded). Some clones in this sample may be carry-over from other donors' samples. This rearrangement joins TRBV6-2 or TRBV6-3 to TRBJ2-7; a possible D gene is TRBD1 (5 bases). CDR3: CASSYRTTATEQYF. The CDR3, as DNA: TGTGCCAGCAGTTACCGGACAACCGCTACCGAGCAGTACTTC.